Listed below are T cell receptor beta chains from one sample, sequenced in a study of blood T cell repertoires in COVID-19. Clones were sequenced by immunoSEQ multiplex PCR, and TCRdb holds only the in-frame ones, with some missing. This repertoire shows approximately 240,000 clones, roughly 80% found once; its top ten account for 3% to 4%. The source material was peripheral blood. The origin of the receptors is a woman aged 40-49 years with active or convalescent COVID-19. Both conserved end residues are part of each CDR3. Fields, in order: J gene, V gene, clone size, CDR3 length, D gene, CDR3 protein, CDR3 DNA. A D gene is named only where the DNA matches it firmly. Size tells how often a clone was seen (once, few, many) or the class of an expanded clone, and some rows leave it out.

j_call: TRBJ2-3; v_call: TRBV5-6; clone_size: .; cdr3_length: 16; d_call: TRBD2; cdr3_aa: CASSALAGAGTDTQYF; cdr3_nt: TGTGCCAGCAGCGCACTAGCGGGGGCGGGCACAGATACGCAGTATTTT
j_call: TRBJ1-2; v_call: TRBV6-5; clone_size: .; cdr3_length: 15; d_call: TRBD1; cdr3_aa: CASSYVGQGAHGYTF; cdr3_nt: TGTGCCAGCAGTTACGTAGGACAGGGGGCGCATGGCTACACCTTC
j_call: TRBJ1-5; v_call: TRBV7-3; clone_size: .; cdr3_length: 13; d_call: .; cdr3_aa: CASSQVQGQPQHF; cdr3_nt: TGTGCCAGCAGCCAAGTTCAGGGGCAGCCCCAGCATTTT
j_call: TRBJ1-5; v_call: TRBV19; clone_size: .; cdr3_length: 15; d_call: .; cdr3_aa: CASSTGPGGNQPQHF; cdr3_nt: TGTGCCAGTAGTACCGGACCGGGGGGCAATCAGCCCCAGCATTTT
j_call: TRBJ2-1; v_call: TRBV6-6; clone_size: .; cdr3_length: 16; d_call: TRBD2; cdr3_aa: CASSSTPGGGANEQFF; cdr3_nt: TGTGCCAGCAGTTCCACCCCCGGCGGGGGGGCCAATGAGCAGTTCTTC
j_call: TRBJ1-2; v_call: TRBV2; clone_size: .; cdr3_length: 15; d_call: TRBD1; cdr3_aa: CASSEFGQGLYGYTF; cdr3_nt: TGTGCCAGCAGTGAATTTGGACAGGGCCTCTATGGCTACACCTTC
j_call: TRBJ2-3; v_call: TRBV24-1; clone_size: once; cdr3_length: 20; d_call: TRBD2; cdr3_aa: CATSDYKSGLAGGRFDTQYF; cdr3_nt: TGTGCCACCAGTGATTACAAGTCGGGACTAGCGGGGGGGCGATTTGATACGCAGTATTTT
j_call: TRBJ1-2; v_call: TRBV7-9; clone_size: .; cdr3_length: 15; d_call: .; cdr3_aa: CASSLGTTPLYGYTF; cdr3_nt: TGTGCCAGCAGCTTAGGGACAACGCCTCTCTATGGCTACACCTTC
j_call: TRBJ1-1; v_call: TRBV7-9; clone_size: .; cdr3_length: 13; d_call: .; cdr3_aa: CASSLVQFAEAFF; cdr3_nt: TGTGCCAGCAGCTTAGTACAGTTCGCTGAAGCTTTCTTT
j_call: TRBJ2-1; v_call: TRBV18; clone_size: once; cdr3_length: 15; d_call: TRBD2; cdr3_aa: CASSPRVAGGDKQFF; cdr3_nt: TGTGCCAGCTCACCAAGAGTAGCGGGGGGAGATAAGCAGTTCTTC
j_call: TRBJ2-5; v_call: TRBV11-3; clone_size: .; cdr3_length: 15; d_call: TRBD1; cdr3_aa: CASSSVGTGGETQYF; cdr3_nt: TGTGCCAGCAGCTCTGTCGGGACAGGGGGTGAGACCCAGTACTTC
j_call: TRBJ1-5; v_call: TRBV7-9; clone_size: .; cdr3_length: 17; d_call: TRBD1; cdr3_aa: CASSLYLGQAFNQPQHF; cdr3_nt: TGTGCCAGCAGCTTATATCTGGGACAGGCATTTAATCAGCCCCAGCATTTT
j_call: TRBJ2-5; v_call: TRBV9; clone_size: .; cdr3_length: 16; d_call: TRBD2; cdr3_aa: CASSTGLAGTQETQYF; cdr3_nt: TGTGCCAGCAGCACCGGACTAGCGGGGACCCAAGAGACCCAGTACTTC
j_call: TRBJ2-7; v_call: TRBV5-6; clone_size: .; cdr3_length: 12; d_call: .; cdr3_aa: CASSLQHYEQYF; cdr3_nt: TGTGCCAGCAGCTTACAGCATTACGAGCAGTACTTC
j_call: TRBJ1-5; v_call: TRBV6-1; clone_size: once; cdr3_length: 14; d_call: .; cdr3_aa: CASSEVYSNQPQHF; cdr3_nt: TGTGCCAGCAGTGAAGTATATAGCAATCAGCCCCAGCATTTT
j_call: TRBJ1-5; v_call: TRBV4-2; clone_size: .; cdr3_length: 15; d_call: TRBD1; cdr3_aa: CASSQTGQGEQPQHF; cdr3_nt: TGTGCCAGCAGCCAGACTGGACAGGGAGAACAGCCCCAGCATTTT
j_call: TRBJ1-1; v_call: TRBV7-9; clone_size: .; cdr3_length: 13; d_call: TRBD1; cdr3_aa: CASSPTGGPEAFF; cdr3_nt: TGTGCCAGCAGCCCCACAGGGGGCCCTGAAGCTTTCTTT
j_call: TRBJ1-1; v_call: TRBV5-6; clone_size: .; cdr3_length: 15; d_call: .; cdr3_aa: CASSFNAGKGAEAFF; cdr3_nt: TGTGCCAGCAGCTTCAACGCAGGGAAGGGGGCTGAAGCTTTCTTT
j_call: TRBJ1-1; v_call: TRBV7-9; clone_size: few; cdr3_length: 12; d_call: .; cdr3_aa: CASSLGVTEAFF; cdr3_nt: TGTGCCAGCAGCTTAGGAGTGACTGAAGCTTTCTTT
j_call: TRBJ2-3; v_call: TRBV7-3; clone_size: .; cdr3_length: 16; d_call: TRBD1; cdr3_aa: CASSLRVAGGADTQYF; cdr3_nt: TGTGCCAGCAGCTTAAGGGTGGCAGGGGGCGCAGATACGCAGTATTTT
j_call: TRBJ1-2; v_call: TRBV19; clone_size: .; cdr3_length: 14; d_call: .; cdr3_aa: CASRPRGNDYGYTF; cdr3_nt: TGTGCCAGTAGACCAAGGGGTAACGACTATGGCTACACCTTC
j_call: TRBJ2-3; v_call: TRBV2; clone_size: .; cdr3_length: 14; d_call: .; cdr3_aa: CASSLTGGTDTQYF; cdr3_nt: TGTGCCAGCAGCCTGACAGGCGGCACAGATACGCAGTATTTT
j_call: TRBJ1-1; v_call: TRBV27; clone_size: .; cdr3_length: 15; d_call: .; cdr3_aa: CASSLLGRGSTEAFF; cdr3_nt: TGTGCCAGCAGTTTATTGGGCAGAGGGAGCACTGAAGCTTTCTTT
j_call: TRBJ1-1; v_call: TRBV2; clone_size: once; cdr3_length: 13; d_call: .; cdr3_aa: CASSGVSNTEAFF; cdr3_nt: TGTGCCAGCAGTGGAGTGTCGAACACTGAAGCTTTCTTT
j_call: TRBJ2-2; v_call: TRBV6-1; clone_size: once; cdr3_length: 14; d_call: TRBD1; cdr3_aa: CASSDMTGAGELFF; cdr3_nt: TGTGCCAGCAGTGACATGACAGGGGCCGGGGAGCTGTTTTTT
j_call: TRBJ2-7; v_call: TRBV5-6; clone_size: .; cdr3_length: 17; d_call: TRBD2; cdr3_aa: CASSLSTSGGHTYEQYF; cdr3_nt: TGTGCCAGCAGCTTGTCGACTAGCGGGGGCCATACCTACGAGCAGTACTTC
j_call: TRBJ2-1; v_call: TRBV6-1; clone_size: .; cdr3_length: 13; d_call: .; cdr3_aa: CASSEGSGTEQFF; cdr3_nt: TGTGCCAGCAGTGAGGGTTCCGGGACAGAGCAGTTCTTC
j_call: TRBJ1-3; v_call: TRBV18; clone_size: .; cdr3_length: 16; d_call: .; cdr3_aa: CASSPLISESGNTIYF; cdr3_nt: TGTGCCAGCTCACCATTAATATCGGAGTCTGGAAACACCATATATTTT
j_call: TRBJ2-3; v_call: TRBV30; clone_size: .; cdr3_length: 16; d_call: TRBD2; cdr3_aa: CAWSALTSGLADTQYF; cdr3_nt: TGTGCCTGGAGTGCCCTCACTAGCGGACTCGCAGATACGCAGTATTTT
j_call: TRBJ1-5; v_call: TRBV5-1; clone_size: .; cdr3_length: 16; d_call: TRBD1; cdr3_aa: CASSLVRDRGGQPQHF; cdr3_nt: TGCGCCAGCAGCTTGGTCCGGGACAGGGGAGGTCAGCCCCAGCATTTT
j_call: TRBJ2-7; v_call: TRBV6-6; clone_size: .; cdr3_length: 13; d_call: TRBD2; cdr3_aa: CASSRGVAGGKYF; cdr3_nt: TGTGCCAGCAGCCGGGGGGTAGCGGGGGGAAAGTACTTC
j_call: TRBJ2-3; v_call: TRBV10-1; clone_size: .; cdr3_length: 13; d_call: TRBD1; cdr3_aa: CASSPGQGYTQYF; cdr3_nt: TGCGCCAGCAGCCCGGGACAGGGGTATACGCAGTATTTT
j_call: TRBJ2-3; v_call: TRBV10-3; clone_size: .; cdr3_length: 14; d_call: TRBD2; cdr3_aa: CAIAPGTSGYTQYF; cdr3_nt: TGTGCCATCGCCCCCGGGACTAGCGGTTATACGCAGTATTTT
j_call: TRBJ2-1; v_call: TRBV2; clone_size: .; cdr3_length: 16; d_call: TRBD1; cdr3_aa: CASSEARDRPYNEQFF; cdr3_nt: TGTGCCAGCAGTGAAGCCCGGGACAGGCCCTACAATGAGCAGTTCTTC
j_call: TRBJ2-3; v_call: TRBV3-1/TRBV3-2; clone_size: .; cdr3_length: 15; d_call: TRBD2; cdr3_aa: CASSQAGGPTDTQYF; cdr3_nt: TGTGCCAGCAGCCAAGCGGGGGGGCCCACAGATACGCAGTATTTT
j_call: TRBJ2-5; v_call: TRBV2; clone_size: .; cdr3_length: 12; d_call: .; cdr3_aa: CASSYAQETQYF; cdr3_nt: TGTGCCAGCAGTTACGCGCAAGAGACCCAGTACTTC
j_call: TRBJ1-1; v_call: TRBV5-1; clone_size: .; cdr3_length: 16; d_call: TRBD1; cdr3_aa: CASPVGPGQENTEAFF; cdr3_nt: TGCGCCAGCCCCGTCGGCCCGGGACAGGAGAACACTGAAGCTTTCTTT
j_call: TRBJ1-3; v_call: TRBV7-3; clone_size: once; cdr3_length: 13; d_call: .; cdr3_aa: CASSLAVGNTIYF; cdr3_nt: TGTGCCAGCAGCTTGGCGGTTGGAAACACCATATATTTT
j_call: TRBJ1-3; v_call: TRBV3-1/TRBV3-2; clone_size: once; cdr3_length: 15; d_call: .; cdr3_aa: CASSQTTGSGNTIYF; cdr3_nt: TGTGCCAGCAGCCAAACGACAGGCTCTGGAAACACCATATATTTT
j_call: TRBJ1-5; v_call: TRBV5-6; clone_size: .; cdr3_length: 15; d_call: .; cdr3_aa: CASSLGGEGNQPQHF; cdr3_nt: TGTGCCAGCAGCTTGGGAGGGGAGGGCAATCAGCCCCAGCATTTT
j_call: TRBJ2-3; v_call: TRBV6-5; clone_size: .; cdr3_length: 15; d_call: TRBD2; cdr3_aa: CASQTSGGYTDTQYF; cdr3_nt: TGTGCCAGCCAAACTAGCGGGGGATACACAGATACGCAGTATTTT
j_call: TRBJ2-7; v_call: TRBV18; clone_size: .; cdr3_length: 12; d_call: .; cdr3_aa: CASSGDTLEQYF; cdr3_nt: TGTGCCAGCTCAGGGGACACCCTCGAGCAGTACTTC
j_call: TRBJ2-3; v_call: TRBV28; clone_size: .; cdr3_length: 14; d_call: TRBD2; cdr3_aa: CATAGGLSTDTQYF; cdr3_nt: TGTGCCACAGCGGGGGGGCTGAGCACAGATACGCAGTATTTT
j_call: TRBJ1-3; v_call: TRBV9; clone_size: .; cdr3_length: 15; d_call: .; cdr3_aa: CASSVAAGAGNTIYF; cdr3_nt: TGTGCCAGCAGCGTAGCCGCAGGGGCTGGAAACACCATATATTTT
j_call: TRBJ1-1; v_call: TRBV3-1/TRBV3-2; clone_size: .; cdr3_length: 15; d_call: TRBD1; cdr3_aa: CASSAKTTGYTEAFF; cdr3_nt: TGTGCCAGCAGCGCAAAAACGACAGGGTACACTGAAGCTTTCTTT
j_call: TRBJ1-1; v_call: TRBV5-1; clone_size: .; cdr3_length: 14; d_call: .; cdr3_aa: CASSPSGGSTEAFF; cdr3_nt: TGCGCCAGCAGCCCCTCCGGAGGGAGCACTGAAGCTTTCTTT